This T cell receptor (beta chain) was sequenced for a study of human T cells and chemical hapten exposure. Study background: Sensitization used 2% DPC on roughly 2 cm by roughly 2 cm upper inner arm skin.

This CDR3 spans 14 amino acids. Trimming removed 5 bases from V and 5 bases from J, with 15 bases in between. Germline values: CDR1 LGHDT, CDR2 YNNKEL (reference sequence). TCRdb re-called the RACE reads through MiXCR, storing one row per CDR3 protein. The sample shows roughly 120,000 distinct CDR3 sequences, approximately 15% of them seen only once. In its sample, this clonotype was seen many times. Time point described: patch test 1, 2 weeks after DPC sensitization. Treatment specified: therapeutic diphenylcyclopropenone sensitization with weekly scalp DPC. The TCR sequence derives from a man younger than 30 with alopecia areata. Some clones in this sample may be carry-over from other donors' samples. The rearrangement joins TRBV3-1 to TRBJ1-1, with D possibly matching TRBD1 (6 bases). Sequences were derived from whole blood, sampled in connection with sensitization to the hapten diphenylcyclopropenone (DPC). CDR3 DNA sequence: TGTGCCAGCAGCACGGGGGGGGCTGGGACTGAAGCTTTCTTT. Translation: CASSTGGAGTEAFF.